The entry below describes one T cell receptor (beta chain). It was RNA transcripts that yielded the amplified TCR beta CDR3 regions. An initial round of RT-PCR targeting the TCR CDR3 relied on the HTBI primer set. TCRdb analysed the multiplex PCR reads with MiXCR anew, one entry per CDR3 protein. The data show around 600,000 distinct CDR3 sequences, with about 15% seen just once and 6.5% to 8% held by the top ten. The data were taken from a study of T cells in Graves' hyperthyroidism and ophthalmopathy. No progression to ophthalmopathy during 18 months of follow-up defined stable disease. Patients were excluded for uncontrolled infection, other autoimmune disease, pregnancy or lactation. Diagnostic decisions used clinical symptoms, serum thyroxine and TRAb, thyroid ultrasound and orbital computed tomography. CDR1 and CDR2 (germline): SQVTM, ANQGSEA. Germline trimming cut 7 bases from V and 6 bases from J; bases unmatched to any gene: 8. The CDR3 sequence is 13 residues long.

The specimen sequenced was blood. The chain joins TRBV29-1 to TRBJ2-2; 7 bases align to TRBD2. The sequence was collected from a woman aged 30 to 39 with Graves' hyperthyroidism. The CDR3 sequence: CSGGTIVPGELFF. The DNA of the CDR3 is TGCAGCGGGGGGACTATCGTCCCCGGGGAGCTGTTTTTT.